The sequence of this T cell receptor beta chain was determined in a study of OX40 agonist ivuxolimab in advanced cancers. About the research overall: Patients were treated with ivuxolimab, an agonistic anti-OX40 (CD134) antibody.

The data were produced by immunoSEQ multiplex PCR, yet TCRdb's version contains in-frame clones alone and is incomplete. The repertoire has around 68,000 clones, roughly 88% of them found once; the top ten carry over 1%. This CDR3 has 15 residues. With V trimmed by 0 bases and J by 4 bases, 2 bases remained unmatched. Looked up from germline, CDR1 is SGHRS and CDR2 is YFSETQ. This clone was detected only a few times. The material was CD4+ or CD8+ T cells sorted from blood, obtained in a trial of the OX40 agonist ivuxolimab. The chain uses TRBV5-1 and TRBJ2-5, with 11 bases that match TRBD1. This receptor was taken from an adult with an advanced solid tumor such as melanoma, head and neck, liver or kidney cancer. The CDR3 DNA is TGCGCCAGCAGCTTGGGGACAGGGGGCGCAGAGACCCAGTACTTC. Protein sequence: CASSLGTGGAETQYF. The full variable domain, rest sourced from reference TRBV5-1 and TRBJ2-5, is KAGVTQTPRYLIKTRGQQVTLSCSPISGHRSVSWYQQTPGQGLQFLFEYFSETQRNKGNFPGRFSGRQFSNSRSEMNVSTLELGDSALYLCASSLGTGGAETQYFGPGTRLLVL.